This T cell receptor (beta chain) derives from a study of T-cell memory formation after mild COVID-19. TCRdb called the 5' RACE reads again in MiXCR, with one record for every CDR3 protein. The repertoire consists of approximately 440,000 distinct CDR3 sequences, with 20% occurring once and the leading ten covering approximately 8.4%. The sequenced sample consisted of PBMCs or a T cell subset sorted from them (not recorded which). The TCR originated in an adult woman who had mild COVID-19 (a few samples of this study predate the infection). Cell type and time point are not known.

The CDR3 DNA follows: TGTGCCAGCAGCGTAGCAGACAGGGGGCTCGAGGTCTCTGGCTACACCTTC. Translating gives CASSVADRGLEVSGYTF. The rearrangement joins TRBV9 to TRBJ1-2; 10 bases map to TRBD1. The CDR3 has 17 amino acids. Germline lookup yields CDR1 SGDLS and CDR2 YYNGEE. V gave up 0 bases and J gave up 7 bases; unmatched junction bases: 12.